The 13 T cell receptor beta chains in this list originate from one sample, sequenced in a study of glioma-infiltrating T cells after dendritic cell vaccination. Sequencing was performed with immunoSEQ multiplex PCR; in TCRdb, only in-frame clones are kept and a portion is missing. The data show about 92,000 clones, 86% seen once. Material: blood, obtained before dendritic cell vaccination. Every receptor here comes from a human donor with glioblastoma.

This chain joins TRBV27 and TRBJ1-6; TRBD1 is a possible D gene (5 bases). This CDR3 spans 15 amino acids. V lost 2 bases, J lost 7 bases, and 12 bases lay in between. Germline CDR1 reads MNHEY; CDR2 reads SMNVEV (reference sequence). The CDR3 DNA reads TGTGCCAGCAGTTTAGGGGGGAATTGGAATTCACCCCTCCACTTT. Its translation is CASSLGGNWNSPLHF.

This chain joins TRBV27 and TRBJ2-5, with a possible D match to TRBD1 (6 bases). This CDR3 region has 14 residues. With 2 bases removed from V and 2 bases from J, the gap between germline ends came to 9 bases. Germline assignment: CDR1 MNHEY and CDR2 SMNVEV (reference sequence). The CDR3, as DNA: TGTGCCAGCAGTTTAACAGGGTTACAAGAGACCCAGTACTTC. Amino acids: CASSLTGLQETQYF.

This sequence joins TRBV6-1 and TRBJ1-6; the D gene is possibly TRBD1 (6 bases). Between the trimmed V and J ends, which lost 3 bases and 4 bases, there was a span of 10 bases. This CDR3 contains 15 residues. Germline CDR1 MNHNS, CDR2 SASEGT. CDR3 in amino acids: CASSERTAYNSPLHF. DNA for the CDR3: TGTGCCAGCAGTGAGAGGACAGCTTATAATTCACCCCTCCACTTT.

The chain links TRBV15 to TRBJ2-7; 10 nucleotides line up with TRBD2. The junction had 7 bases not matched to a gene; V was cut back by 6 bases and J by 2 bases. The CDR3 runs 15 residues. Germline V gene lookup returns CDR1 LNHNV and CDR2 YYDKDF (reference sequence). The CDR3 DNA reads as TGTGCCACCAGGTCGGGACTAGCGAGCACCTACGAGCAGTACTTC. Translating gives CATRSGLASTYEQYF.

This clone was picked up many times. The chain combines TRBV6-4 with TRBJ2-3; 10 nucleotides line up with TRBD1. J was trimmed by 1 base and V by 2 bases; bases with no gene match: 0. This CDR3 region has 15 residues. Germline CDR1 and CDR2: MRHNA and SNTAGT. CDR3 sequence reads: CASSDGTGGTDTQYF. The DNA of the CDR3 is TGTGCCAGCAGTGACGGGACAGGGGGCACAGATACGCAGTATTTT.

The rearrangement links TRBV2 to TRBJ2-5; 13 bases fit TRBD2. The germline CDR1 and CDR2 sequences are SNHLY and FYNNEI. This CDR3 comprises 20 residues. Unmatched junction bases numbered 20, after V lost 5 bases and J lost 5 bases. The DNA of the CDR3 is TGTGCCAGCAGTCGCCCGGGACTAGCGGGGAATAAAGGTATCCAGGAGACCCAGTACTTC. Residues: CASSRPGLAGNKGIQETQYF.

CDR3 bases: TGTGCCAGCAGCGCAACAGGGGGACTAGCGGAGGAGCGCTACAATGAGCAGTTCTTC. Its translation is CASSATGGLAEERYNEQFF. The J gene is TRBJ2-1, the V gene TRBV2; 11 nucleotides agree with TRBD2. The length of the CDR3 is 19 residues. Germline CDR1 reads SNHLY; CDR2 reads FYNNEI. With 6 bases clipped from V and 3 bases from J, the junction kept 16 bases outside the gene matches.

This chain links TRBV4-1 with TRBJ2-1; 10 bases align to TRBD2. The V gene end was trimmed by 4 bases and the J gene end by 3 bases; junction bases not matched to a gene: 6. The V gene's germline CDR1 is MGHRA and CDR2 YSYEKL. This CDR3 is built from 16 residues. This CDR3 reads CASSLNSGGNYNEQFF. DNA of the CDR3: TGCGCCAGCAGCCTCAATAGCGGGGGGAACTACAATGAGCAGTTCTTC.

The chain is built from TRBV7-6 and TRBJ1-6; 8 bases fit TRBD1. The CDR3 is 16 amino acids. The trim removed 0 bases at V and 7 bases at J, leaving 5 bases unmatched. Germline assignment: CDR1 SGHVS and CDR2 FNYEAQ. The CDR3 region has the DNA TGTGCCAGCAGCTTAGCCCAGGGGGCTGGAAATTCACCCCTCCACTTT. Protein: CASSLAQGAGNSPLHF.

The gene calls are TRBV4-2 and TRBJ2-4; weak D call: TRBD1 (5 bases). The CDR3 runs 15 residues. V gave up 3 bases and J gave up 7 bases, with 16 bases separating them. CDR1 LGHNA and CDR2 YNFKEQ come from the germline V gene. CDR3 loop: CASSHLEGAWNIQYF. The CDR3 nucleotides are TGTGCCAGCAGCCATTTAGAAGGGGCTTGGAACATTCAGTACTTC.

The J gene is TRBJ2-1, the V gene TRBV12-5; TRBD2 agrees at 7 bases. CDR3 size: 15 residues. Germline-derived CDR1 and CDR2 are LGHNT and FRNRAP. The V and J ends lost 6 bases and 8 bases, in that order; junction bases with no gene match: 13. The CDR3 region has the DNA TGTGCTAGTGGCTATGGACTAGGGGTCGGGGATGAGCAGTTCTTC. The encoded protein is CASGYGLGVGDEQFF.

This chain connects TRBV5-1 to TRBJ1-3, with 7 bases identical to TRBD1. From germline, CDR1 is SGHRS and CDR2 YFSETQ. The ends lost 3 bases at V and 5 bases at J; junction bases unmatched: 8. CDR3 length: 15 residues. The CDR3 DNA follows: TGCGCCAGCAGCTGGGGGGACAGTGGACGAAACACCATATATTTT. This translates into CASSWGDSGRNTIYF.

The DNA of the CDR3 is TGTGCCAGCAGTGGAAGCGGCGAACTTAAAACGATAAGTTCCTACGAGCAGTACTTC. Translation gives CASSGSGELKTISSYEQYF. The chain uses TRBV7-9 and TRBJ2-7; TRBD2 is a possible D gene (5 bases). Trimming removed 6 bases from V and 1 base from J, with 28 bases in between. CDR1 is SEHNR, CDR2 FQNEAQ, per germline (reference sequence). The CDR3 loop spans 19 amino acids.